This TCR beta chain was recovered during a study of T cells in Graves' hyperthyroidism and ophthalmopathy. The authors deemed Graves' hyperthyroidism stable absent ophthalmopathy progression within 18 months. Newly diagnosed hyperthyroidism, duration under 2 months, in patients aged 18 to 65. In this sample, this clonotype turned up many times. The length of the CDR3 is 14 residues. V dropped 4 bases and J dropped 4 bases, with 16 bases sitting between them. CDR1 is DFQATT and CDR2 is SNEGSKA in the germline V gene (reference sequence). RNA transcripts were the template for amplifying TCR beta CDR3 regions. Using the HTBI primer set, a first-round RT-PCR was run on the TCR CDR3. TCRdb re-called the multiplex PCR reads through MiXCR, storing one row per CDR3 protein. The sample shows a few hundred thousand distinct CDR3 sequences, roughly an eighth of them seen only once.

The TCR comes from a woman between 18 and 29 years old with Graves' hyperthyroidism. The rearrangement links TRBV20-1 to TRBJ1-1; possible D gene TRBD1, 5 bases. The sequenced material came from blood. CDR3 loop: CSATGPRGGTEAFF. Here the CDR3 DNA reads TGCAGTGCTACAGGGCCCCGGGGAGGCACTGAAGCTTTCTTT.